The rows below give T cell receptor beta chains drawn from one sample of a study of early T cells in non-severe SARS-CoV-2 infection. TCRdb re-called the 5' RACE reads with MiXCR, one entry per CDR3 protein. The sample lists 65,000 to 90,000 distinct CDR3 sequences, approximately 13% occurring once. Sequencing was carried out using whole blood. The receptors originated from an adult who was a healthcare worker with PCR-confirmed SARS-CoV-2 infection or an uninfected control (not recorded which). Both conserved end residues are trimmed from each CDR3.

v_call: TRBV24-1
cdr3_aa: ATSDLGGRDYNEQF

v_call: TRBV18
cdr3_aa: ASSPAGTGSTEQY

v_call: TRBV27
cdr3_aa: ASRYRAPNTEAF

v_call: TRBV5-4
cdr3_aa: ASSLGGTSKETQY

v_call: TRBV5-6
cdr3_aa: ASSSSRGSTDTQY

v_call: TRBV7-2
cdr3_aa: ASSLTTGIGYT

v_call: TRBV29-1
cdr3_aa: SVEGNRGDTQY

v_call: TRBV25-1
cdr3_aa: ASSEPGRGMGNTIY

v_call: TRBV7-9
cdr3_aa: ASSLEGTSASTDTQY

v_call: TRBV7-2
cdr3_aa: ASSLGTGGRNQPQH

v_call: TRBV9
cdr3_aa: ASTRGPGYGYT

v_call: TRBV4-2
cdr3_aa: ASRSSLTGGTEAF

v_call: TRBV29-1
cdr3_aa: SVVSRGGTEAF

v_call: TRBV20-1
cdr3_aa: SVRDELRETQY

v_call: TRBV6-1
cdr3_aa: ASSDLHQGTDTQY

v_call: TRBV5-6
cdr3_aa: ASSPVPGARETQY

v_call: TRBV6-1
cdr3_aa: ASSEVIRGSRPSQPQH

v_call: TRBV19
cdr3_aa: ASSINFRQPQH

v_call: TRBV6-6
cdr3_aa: ASTPDGSSYEQY

v_call: TRBV5-1
cdr3_aa: ASSPLAGGEQY

v_call: TRBV24-1
cdr3_aa: ATSDPQGAVEKLF

v_call: TRBV12-3/TRBV12-4
cdr3_aa: ASRKGQGIGARNIQY

v_call: TRBV7-9
cdr3_aa: ASSLGTRDEQF

v_call: TRBV2
cdr3_aa: ASKGQGDMNTEAF

v_call: TRBV6-1
cdr3_aa: ASFFVSGVGNSNQPQH

v_call: TRBV27
cdr3_aa: ASSLGSPTDTQY

v_call: TRBV5-4
cdr3_aa: ASSLDRDTEAF

v_call: TRBV24-1
cdr3_aa: ATSIGYTEAF

v_call: TRBV6-2/TRBV6-3
cdr3_aa: ASSYGTEISTDTQY

v_call: TRBV11-2
cdr3_aa: ASSSFLAGLHYEQY

v_call: TRBV3-1
cdr3_aa: ASTPSGGAYEQY

v_call: TRBV29-1
cdr3_aa: SVTSTYEQY

v_call: TRBV5-6
cdr3_aa: ASSDWGTDTQY

v_call: TRBV3-1
cdr3_aa: ASSPHSGQAIEQY

v_call: TRBV5-1
cdr3_aa: ASNRGNTGELF